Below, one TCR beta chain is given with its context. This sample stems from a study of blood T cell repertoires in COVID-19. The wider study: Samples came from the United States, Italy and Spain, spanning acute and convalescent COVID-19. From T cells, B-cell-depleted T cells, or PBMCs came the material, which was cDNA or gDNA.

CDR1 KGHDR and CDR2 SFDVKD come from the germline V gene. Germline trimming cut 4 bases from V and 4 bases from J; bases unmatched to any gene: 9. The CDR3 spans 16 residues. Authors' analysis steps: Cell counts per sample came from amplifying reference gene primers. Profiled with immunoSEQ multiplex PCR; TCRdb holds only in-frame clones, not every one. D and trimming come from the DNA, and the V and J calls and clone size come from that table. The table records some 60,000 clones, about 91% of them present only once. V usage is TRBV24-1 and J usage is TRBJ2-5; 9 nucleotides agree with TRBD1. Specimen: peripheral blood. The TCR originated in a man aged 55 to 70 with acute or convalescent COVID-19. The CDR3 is CATSEPGQGLGETQYF. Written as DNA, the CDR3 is TGTGCCACCAGTGAACCAGGACAGGGGTTGGGAGAGACCCAGTACTTC.